A single sample gave rise to the 22 T cell receptor beta chains below, sequenced in a study of cytomegalovirus exposure and HLA in healthy donors. The PCR employed 60 Vbeta primers together with 13 Jbeta primers. Sequenced by immunoSEQ multiplex PCR; TCRdb stores in-frame clones only, minus some. Of about 130,000 clones in the sample, around 80% were seen once. Input material: PBMCs. These receptors all stem from a woman aged 45 to 65 in good health and CMV-seronegative.

The V call is TRBV5-1, the J call TRBJ1-1; tentatively, D is TRBD1 (5 bases). Germline loops: CDR1 SGHRS, CDR2 YFSETQ. V lost 6 bases, J lost 1 base, and 16 bases lay in between. The CDR3 extends over 15 amino acids. The CDR3 DNA reads as TGCGCCAGCATGGGGGGAGTCAACCCGAACACTGAAGCTTTCTTT. Translation: CASMGGVNPNTEAFF.

This clone was recorded once. V gene TRBV11-2 combines with J gene TRBJ2-5; 14 bases fit TRBD2. The CDR3 has 15 amino acids. Germline V gene data show CDR1 as SGHAT and CDR2 as FQNNGV. Unmatched junction bases numbered 8, after V lost 5 bases and J lost 9 bases. The DNA for the CDR3 is TGTGCCAGCAGCCCCGGGACTAGCGGGAGATCGGCCCAGTACTTC. Its protein is CASSPGTSGRSAQYF.

This chain joins TRBV6-4 and TRBJ2-2; 11 bases match TRBD2. J was trimmed by 5 bases and V by 6 bases; bases with no gene match: 8. Germline CDR1 MRHNA, CDR2 SNTAGT. CDR3 length: 16 residues. The CDR3 DNA sequence: TGTGCCAGCAGCGCAATAGCGGGAGGGCGTACCGGGGAGCTGTTTTTT. Encoded protein: CASSAIAGGRTGELFF.

The chain combines TRBV29-1 with TRBJ1-2, with TRBD1 matching over 8 bases. The CDR3 loop spans 16 amino acids. CDR1 and CDR2 (germline): SQVTM, ANQGSEA. V trimming: 6 bases; J trimming: 3 bases; junction bases outside the gene matches: 15. The CDR3, as DNA: TGCAGCGTGAACCCCCTGGACAGGGAAACAGACTATGGCTACACCTTC. Its protein is CSVNPLDRETDYGYTF.

The rearrangement joins TRBV5-1 to TRBJ2-7; 9 nucleotides line up with TRBD2. The CDR3 has 16 amino acids. The germline gives CDR1 SGHRS, CDR2 YFSETQ. The J segment lost 7 bases and the V segment lost 1 base, leaving 12 bases of the junction unmatched. The CDR3 region has the DNA TGCGCCAGCAGCTTGCGGCTAGCGGGATTTGTCCGGGAGCAGTACTTC. Its translation: CASSLRLAGFVREQYF.

The rearrangement joins TRBV7-2 to TRBJ1-1; D might be TRBD1 (6 bases). The CDR3 contains 16 residues. V dropped 4 bases and J dropped 2 bases, with 17 bases sitting between them. The germline CDR1 and CDR2 sequences are SGHTA and FQGNSA. The CDR3 bases are TGTGCCAGCAGCTCGTCCCCCGGGACAACTAACACTGAAGCTTTCTTT. Translation: CASSSSPGTTNTEAFF.

This clone has more than one count but fewer than ten. CDR3 region: CASSLGASGFYEQYF. CDR3 in DNA: TGTGCCAGCAGCTTAGGGGCTAGCGGATTCTACGAGCAGTACTTC. The chain uses TRBV11-1 and TRBJ2-7; 7 bases map to TRBD2. CDR1 and CDR2 (germline): SGHAT, FQDESV (reference sequence). Germline trimming cut 1 base from V and 3 bases from J; bases unmatched to any gene: 6. The CDR3 covers 15 residues.

The V and J genes are TRBV27 and TRBJ1-1; D is undetermined. The CDR3 length is 14 residues. Looked up from germline, CDR1 is MNHEY and CDR2 is SMNVEV (reference sequence). With 3 bases removed from V and 3 bases from J, the gap between germline ends came to 11 bases. The CDR3 coding sequence is TGTGCCAGCAGTTTCACGGCGGTTTACACTGAAGCTTTCTTT. This translates into CASSFTAVYTEAFF.

V and J are TRBV6-4 and TRBJ2-1; TRBD2 matches 10 bases. From germline, CDR1 is MRHNA and CDR2 SNTAGT. The V and J ends lost 8 bases and 9 bases, in that order; junction bases with no gene match: 10. The CDR3 loop spans 14 amino acids. In DNA form, the CDR3 reads TGTGCCAGCTCCCCGGCTAGCGGGAGAGTTGAGCAGTTCTTC. Its protein is CASSPASGRVEQFF.

The chain joins TRBV20-1 to TRBJ2-1; D is ambiguous. CDR1 is DFQATT and CDR2 is SNEGSKA in the germline V gene (reference sequence). The CDR3 covers 11 residues. Trimming cost V 3 bases and J 9 bases, with 9 bases left between them. CDR3 in amino acids: CSARLVGEQFF. DNA for the CDR3: TGCAGTGCTAGGTTAGTTGGTGAGCAGTTCTTC.

The CDR3 loop reads CASSGLSTSGSSYNEQFF. CDR3 DNA: TGTGCCAGCAGTGGCCTTTCAACTAGCGGAAGCTCCTACAATGAGCAGTTCTTC. This rearrangement joins TRBV6-1 to TRBJ2-1; 8 bases fit TRBD2. The V and J ends lost 4 bases and 0 bases, in that order; junction bases with no gene match: 11. Looked up from germline, CDR1 is MNHNS and CDR2 is SASEGT. The CDR3 totals 18 residues.

This clone was seen a single time. The chain uses TRBV27 and TRBJ1-5; tentative D call: TRBD1 (6 bases). CDR3 length: 15 amino acids. Trimming pared 5 bases from V and 1 base from J, leaving 12 bases between. Per the germline V gene, CDR1 is MNHEY and CDR2 is SMNVEV (reference sequence). In nucleotides, the CDR3 is TGTGCCAGCAGTACCTACAGGGCGAGCAATCAGCCCCAGCATTTT. Residues: CASSTYRASNQPQHF.

In its sample, this clone was seen once. The chain combines TRBV7-9 with TRBJ2-6, with D unclear. The length of the CDR3 is 16 residues. The germline V gene encodes CDR1 SEHNR and CDR2 FQNEAQ (reference sequence). V was clipped by 5 bases and J by 0 bases, with 11 bases between them. The CDR3: CASSPLFFSGANVLTF. CDR3 bases: TGTGCCAGCAGCCCCCTATTTTTCTCTGGGGCCAACGTCCTGACTTTC.

The chain joins TRBV11-3 to TRBJ1-1, with no clear D. Germline V gene lookup returns CDR1 SGHNT and CDR2 YENEEA. The CDR3 length is 13 residues. V lost 5 bases and J lost 5, with 12 bases in between. The CDR3 DNA follows: TGTGCCAGCAGCCTAATGAGGGAGACTGAAGCTTTCTTT. Protein sequence: CASSLMRETEAFF.

V is TRBV21-1 and J is TRBJ2-3; whether TRBD2, the table's D call, matches the DNA was not checked. TRBV21-1 is a pseudogene. The CDR3 has 16 amino acids. CDR3 nucleotides: TGTGCCAGCAGCAAAGGGGCTAGCGGAGACACAGATACGCAGTATTTT. It codes for CASSKGASGDTDTQYF.

This rearrangement joins TRBV19 to TRBJ2-1; 10 bases are shared with TRBD2. CDR1 and CDR2 (germline): LNHDA, SQIVND (reference sequence). Trimming removed 3 bases from V and 9 bases from J; junction bases left unmatched: 5. The CDR3 runs 14 residues. CDR3 amino acids: CASSMSGRAGEQFF. The CDR3 DNA sequence: TGTGCCAGTAGTATGAGCGGGAGGGCGGGTGAGCAGTTCTTC.

The chain links TRBV5-6 to TRBJ1-5, with TRBD1 matching 8 bases. The CDR3 consists of 19 residues. The germline V gene has CDR1 SGHDT and CDR2 YYEEEE. The ends lost 0 bases at V and 2 bases at J; junction bases unmatched: 13. The CDR3 protein is CASSLGGGTGYYRNQPQHF. The CDR3 region has the DNA TGTGCCAGCAGCTTGGGGGGCGGGACAGGCTATTATCGCAATCAGCCCCAGCATTTT.

The V call is TRBV14, the J call TRBJ1-4, with 8 nucleotides matching TRBD1. J gave up 7 bases and V 6 bases, and 7 bases lay outside the gene matches. The CDR3 runs to 14 residues. Germline lookup yields CDR1 SGHDN and CDR2 FVKESK. The DNA for the CDR3 is TGTGCCAGCAGGCGGCAGGGGGCCGTTGAAAAACTGTTTTTT. Residues: CASRRQGAVEKLFF.

This clone was counted only a few times. The chain recombines TRBV5-8 with TRBJ2-1; TRBD2 aligns across 11 bases. The CDR3 consists of 15 residues. Germline CDR1 and CDR2: SGHTS and YDEGEE. V was pared by 4 bases and J by 3 bases, with 3 bases of the junction left unmatched. The CDR3 sequence is CASSPGTSGYNEQFF. The CDR3 DNA sequence: TGTGCCAGCAGCCCAGGGACTAGCGGCTACAATGAGCAGTTCTTC.

CDR3 sequence (DNA): TGTGCCAGCAGCCAACGAGGGGGACTAGCAGGTCTTGAGCAGTTCTTC. The encoded protein is CASSQRGGLAGLEQFF. The rearrangement links TRBV14 to TRBJ2-1; 9 bases fit TRBD2. CDR1 is SGHDN and CDR2 is FVKESK in the germline V gene. V was pared by 2 bases and J by 9 bases, with 11 bases of the junction left unmatched. This CDR3 has 16 amino acids.

The V gene is TRBV14, the J gene TRBJ1-2, with 8 bases matching TRBD1. The V gene end was trimmed by 1 base and the J gene end by 8 bases; junction bases not matched to a gene: 6. The CDR3 consists of 14 residues. The V gene's germline CDR1 is SGHDN and CDR2 FVKESK. Here the CDR3 reads CASSQGGQGGGYTF. The DNA for the CDR3 is TGTGCCAGCAGCCAAGGCGGACAGGGCGGAGGCTACACCTTC.

The rearrangement links TRBV30 to TRBJ1-1; D is unresolved. The V end lost 0 bases, the J end lost 6 bases, and 17 bases lay between the germline ends. Germline assignment: CDR1 GTSNPN and CDR2 SVGIG (reference sequence). There are 15 residues in the CDR3. The chain's CDR3 is CAWSVPAGLHAEAFF. The CDR3 bases are TGTGCCTGGAGTGTACCGGCAGGATTACATGCTGAAGCTTTCTTT.